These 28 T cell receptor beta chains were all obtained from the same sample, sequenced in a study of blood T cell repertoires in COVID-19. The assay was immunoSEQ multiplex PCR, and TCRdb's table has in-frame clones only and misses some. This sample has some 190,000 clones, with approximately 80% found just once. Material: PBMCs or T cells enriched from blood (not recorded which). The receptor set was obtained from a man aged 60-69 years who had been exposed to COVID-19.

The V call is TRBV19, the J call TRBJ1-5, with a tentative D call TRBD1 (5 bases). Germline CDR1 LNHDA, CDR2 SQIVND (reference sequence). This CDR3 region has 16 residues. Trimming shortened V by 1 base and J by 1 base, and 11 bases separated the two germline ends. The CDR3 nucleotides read TGTGCCAGTAGTATAGTAGGGCAGGGAAGCAATCAGCCCCAGCATTTT. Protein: CASSIVGQGSNQPQHF.

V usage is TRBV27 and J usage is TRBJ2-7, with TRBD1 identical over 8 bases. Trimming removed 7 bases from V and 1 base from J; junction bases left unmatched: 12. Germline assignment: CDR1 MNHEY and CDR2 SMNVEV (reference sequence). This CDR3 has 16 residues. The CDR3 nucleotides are TGTGCCAGCACCCCCATTCTAGGACAGGGATCCTACGAGCAGTACTTC. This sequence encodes CASTPILGQGSYEQYF.

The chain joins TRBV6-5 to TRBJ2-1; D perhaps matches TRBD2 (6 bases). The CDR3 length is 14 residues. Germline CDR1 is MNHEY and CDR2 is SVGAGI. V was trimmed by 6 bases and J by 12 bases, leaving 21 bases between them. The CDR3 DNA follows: TGTGCCAGCAGCCCGATTGGGACTCCAAGGGGGCAGTTCTTC. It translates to CASSPIGTPRGQFF.

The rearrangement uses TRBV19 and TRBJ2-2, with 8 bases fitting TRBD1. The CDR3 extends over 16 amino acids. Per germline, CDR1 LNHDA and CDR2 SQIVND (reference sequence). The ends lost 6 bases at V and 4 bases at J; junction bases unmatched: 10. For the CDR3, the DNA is TGTGCCAGTAGCCCAACAAACAGGGGGTCCACCGGGGAGCTGTTTTTT. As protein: CASSPTNRGSTGELFF.

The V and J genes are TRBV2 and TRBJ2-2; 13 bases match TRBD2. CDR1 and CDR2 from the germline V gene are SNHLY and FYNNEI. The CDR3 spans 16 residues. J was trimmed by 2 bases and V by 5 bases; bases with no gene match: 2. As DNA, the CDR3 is TGTGCCAGCAGTCGGACTAGCGGGAGTAACACCGGGGAGCTGTTTTTT. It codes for CASSRTSGSNTGELFF. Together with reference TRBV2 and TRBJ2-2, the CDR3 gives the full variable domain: EPEVTQTPSHQVTQMGQEVILRCVPISNHLYFYWYRQILGQKVEFLVSFYNNEISEKSEIFDDQFSVERPDGSNFTLKIRSTKLEDSAMYFCASSRTSGSNTGELFFGEGSRLTVL.

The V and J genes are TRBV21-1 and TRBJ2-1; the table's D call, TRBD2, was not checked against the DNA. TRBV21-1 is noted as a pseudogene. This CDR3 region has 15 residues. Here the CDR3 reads CASSNRGREYNEQFF. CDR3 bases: TGTGCCAGCAGCAACCGCGGGAGGGAGTACAATGAGCAGTTCTTC.

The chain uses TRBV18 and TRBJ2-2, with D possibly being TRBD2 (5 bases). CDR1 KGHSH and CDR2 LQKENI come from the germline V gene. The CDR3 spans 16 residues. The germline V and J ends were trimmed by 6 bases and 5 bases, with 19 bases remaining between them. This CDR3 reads CASSLDQRQLTGELFF. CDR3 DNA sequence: TGTGCCAGCTCCCTTGACCAGCGGCAGCTTACCGGGGAGCTGTTTTTT. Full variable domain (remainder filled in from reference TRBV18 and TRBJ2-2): NAGVMQNPRHLVRRRGQEARLRCSPMKGHSHVYWYRQLPEEGLKFMVYLQKENIIDESGMPKERFSAEFPKEGPSILRIQQVVRGDSAAYFCASSLDQRQLTGELFFGEGSRLTVL.

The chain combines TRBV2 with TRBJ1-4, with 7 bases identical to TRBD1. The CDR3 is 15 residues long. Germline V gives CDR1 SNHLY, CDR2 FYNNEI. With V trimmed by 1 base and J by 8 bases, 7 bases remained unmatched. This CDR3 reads CASSEDRTGPEKLFF. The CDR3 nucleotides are TGTGCCAGCAGTGAAGATAGGACAGGACCGGAAAAACTGTTTTTT.

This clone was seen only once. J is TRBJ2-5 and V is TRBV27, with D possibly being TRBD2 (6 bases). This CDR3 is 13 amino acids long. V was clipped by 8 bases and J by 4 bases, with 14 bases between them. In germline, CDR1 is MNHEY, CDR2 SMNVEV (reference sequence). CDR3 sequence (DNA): TGTGCCAGCGGCCGACTAGTTCGAGAGACCCAGTACTTC. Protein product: CASGRLVRETQYF.

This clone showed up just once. CDR3 in amino acids: CASSSRTSEAWGTDTQYF. As DNA, the CDR3 is TGTGCCAGTAGTTCACGGACTAGCGAGGCGTGGGGCACAGATACGCAGTATTTT. J is TRBJ2-3 and V is TRBV19, with 9 bases aligning to TRBD2. The CDR3 consists of 18 residues. Germline CDR1 and CDR2: LNHDA and SQIVND (reference sequence). Trimming cost V 5 bases and J 1 base; bases outside gene matches: 13.

CDR3 DNA sequence: TGTGCCATCAGTGAGGGCACCCCTAGATTCTACGAGCAGTACTTC. Its protein is CAISEGTPRFYEQYF. The chain has TRBV10-3 and TRBJ2-7; D gene ambiguous. The CDR3 loop spans 15 amino acids. Germline values: CDR1 ENHRY, CDR2 SYGVKD. Trimming took 2 bases from V and 3 from J, leaving 14 bases between them.

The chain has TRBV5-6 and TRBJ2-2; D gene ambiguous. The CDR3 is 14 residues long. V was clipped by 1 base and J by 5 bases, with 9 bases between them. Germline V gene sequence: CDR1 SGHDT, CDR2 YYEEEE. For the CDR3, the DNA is TGTGCCAGCAGCTTGAACGGCGGTACCGGGGAGCTGTTTTTT. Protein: CASSLNGGTGELFF. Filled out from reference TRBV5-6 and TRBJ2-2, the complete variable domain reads DAGVTQSPTHLIKTRGQQVTLRCSPKSGHDTVSWYQQALGQGPQFIFQYYEEEERQRGNFPDRFSGHQFPNYSSELNVNALLLGDSALYLCASSLNGGTGELFFGEGSRLTVL.

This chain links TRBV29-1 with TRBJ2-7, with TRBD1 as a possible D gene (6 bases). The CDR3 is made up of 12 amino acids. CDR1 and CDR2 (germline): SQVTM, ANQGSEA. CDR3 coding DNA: TGCAGAATGGACAGAACCCCCCGCGAGCAGTACTTC. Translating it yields CRMDRTPREQYF.

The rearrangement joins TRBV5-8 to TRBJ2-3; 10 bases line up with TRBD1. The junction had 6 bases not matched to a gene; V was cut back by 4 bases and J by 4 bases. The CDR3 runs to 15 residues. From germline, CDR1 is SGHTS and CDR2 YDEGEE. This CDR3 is CASSRGQGIADTQYF. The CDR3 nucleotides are TGTGCCAGCAGCCGGGGACAGGGGATCGCAGATACGCAGTATTTT. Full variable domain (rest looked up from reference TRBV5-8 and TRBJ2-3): EAGVTQSPTHLIKTRGQQATLRCSPISGHTSVYWYQQALGLGLQFLLWYDEGEERNRGNFPPRFSGRQFPNYSSELNVNALELEDSALYLCASSRGQGIADTQYFGPGTRLTVL.

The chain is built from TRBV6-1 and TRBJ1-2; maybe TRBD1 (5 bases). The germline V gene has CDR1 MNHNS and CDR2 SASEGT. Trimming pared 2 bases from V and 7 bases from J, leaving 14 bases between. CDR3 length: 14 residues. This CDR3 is CASSELRTRSGYTF. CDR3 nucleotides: TGTGCCAGCAGTGAACTTCGGACAAGATCTGGCTACACCTTC.

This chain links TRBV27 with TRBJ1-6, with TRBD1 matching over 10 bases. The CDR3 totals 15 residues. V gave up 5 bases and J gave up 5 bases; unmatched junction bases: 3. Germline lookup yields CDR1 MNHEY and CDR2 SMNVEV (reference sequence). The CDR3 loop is CASSPGTGDNSPLHF. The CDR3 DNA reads TGTGCCAGCAGTCCGGGGACAGGGGATAATTCACCCCTCCACTTT.

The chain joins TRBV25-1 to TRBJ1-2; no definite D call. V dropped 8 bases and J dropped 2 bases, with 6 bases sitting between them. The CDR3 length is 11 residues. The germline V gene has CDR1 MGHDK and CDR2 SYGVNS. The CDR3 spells CASSTNYGYTF. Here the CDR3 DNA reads TGTGCCAGCTCTACGAACTATGGCTACACCTTC.

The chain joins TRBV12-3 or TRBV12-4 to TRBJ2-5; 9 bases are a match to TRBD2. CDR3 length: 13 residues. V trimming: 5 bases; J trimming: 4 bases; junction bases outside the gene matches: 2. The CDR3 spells CASSTAGGETQYF. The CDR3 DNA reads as TGTGCCAGCAGTACAGCGGGAGGAGAGACCCAGTACTTC.

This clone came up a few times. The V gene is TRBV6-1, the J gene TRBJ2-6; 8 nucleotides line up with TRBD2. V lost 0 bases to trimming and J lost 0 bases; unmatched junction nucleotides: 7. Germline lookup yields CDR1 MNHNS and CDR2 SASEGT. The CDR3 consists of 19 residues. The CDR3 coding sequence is TGTGCCAGCAGTGAAGCTGCGGGGGGTGGTAGCTCTGGGGCCAACGTCCTGACTTTC. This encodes CASSEAAGGGSSGANVLTF.

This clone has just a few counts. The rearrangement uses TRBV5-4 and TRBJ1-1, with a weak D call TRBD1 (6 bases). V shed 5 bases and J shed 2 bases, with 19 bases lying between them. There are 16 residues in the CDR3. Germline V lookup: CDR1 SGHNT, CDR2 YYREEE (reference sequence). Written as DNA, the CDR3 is TGTGCCAGCAGTTTGACGAACAGGGCCCCTAACACTGAAGCTTTCTTT. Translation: CASSLTNRAPNTEAFF.

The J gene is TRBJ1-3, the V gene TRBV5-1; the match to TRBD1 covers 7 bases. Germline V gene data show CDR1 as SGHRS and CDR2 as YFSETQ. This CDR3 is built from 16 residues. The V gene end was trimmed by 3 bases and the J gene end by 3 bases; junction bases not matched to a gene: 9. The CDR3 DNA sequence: TGCGCCAGCAGCTCAACAGGGGACGGATATGGAAACACCATATATTTT. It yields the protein CASSSTGDGYGNTIYF.

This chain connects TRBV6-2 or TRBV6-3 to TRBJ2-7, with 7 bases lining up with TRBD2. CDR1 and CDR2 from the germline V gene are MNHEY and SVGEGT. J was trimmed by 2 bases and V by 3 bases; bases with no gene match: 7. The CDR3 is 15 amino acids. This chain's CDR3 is CASSYRRGTTYEQYF. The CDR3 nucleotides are TGTGCCAGCAGTTATAGGCGGGGGACTACCTACGAGCAGTACTTC.

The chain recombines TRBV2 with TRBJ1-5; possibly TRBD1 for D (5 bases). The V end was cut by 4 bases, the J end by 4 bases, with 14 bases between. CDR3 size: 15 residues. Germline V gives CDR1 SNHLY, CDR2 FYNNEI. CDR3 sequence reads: CASSVSGGVNQPQHF. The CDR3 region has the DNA TGTGCCAGCAGTGTAAGCGGGGGAGTTAATCAGCCCCAGCATTTT. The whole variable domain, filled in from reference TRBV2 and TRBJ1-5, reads EPEVTQTPSHQVTQMGQEVILRCVPISNHLYFYWYRQILGQKVEFLVSFYNNEISEKSEIFDDQFSVERPDGSNFTLKIRSTKLEDSAMYFCASSVSGGVNQPQHFGDGTRLSIL.

CDR3 in amino acids: CASSLASGSSYEQYF. CDR3 nucleotides: TGTGCCAGCAGCTTGGCTAGCGGGAGCTCCTACGAGCAGTACTTC. The V gene is TRBV5-6, the J gene TRBJ2-7; 10 bases align to TRBD2. Trimming removed 0 bases from V and 0 bases from J; junction bases left unmatched: 0. The CDR3 loop spans 15 amino acids. Germline V gives CDR1 SGHDT, CDR2 YYEEEE. The full variable domain, in which reference TRBV5-6 and TRBJ2-7 provide the parts outside the CDR3, is DAGVTQSPTHLIKTRGQQVTLRCSPKSGHDTVSWYQQALGQGPQFIFQYYEEEERQRGNFPDRFSGHQFPNYSSELNVNALLLGDSALYLCASSLASGSSYEQYFGPGTRLTVT.

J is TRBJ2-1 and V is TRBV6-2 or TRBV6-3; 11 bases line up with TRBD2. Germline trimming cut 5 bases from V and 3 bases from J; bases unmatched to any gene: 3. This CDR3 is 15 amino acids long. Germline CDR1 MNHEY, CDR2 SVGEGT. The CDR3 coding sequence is TGTGCCAGCAGTAAACTAGCGGGAGACTACAATGAGCAGTTCTTC. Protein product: CASSKLAGDYNEQFF.

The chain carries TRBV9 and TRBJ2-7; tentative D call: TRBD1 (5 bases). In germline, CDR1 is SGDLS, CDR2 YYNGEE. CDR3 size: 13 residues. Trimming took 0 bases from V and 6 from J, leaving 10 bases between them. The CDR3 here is CASSVAERGEQYF. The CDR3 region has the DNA TGTGCCAGCAGCGTAGCAGAAAGGGGCGAGCAGTACTTC.

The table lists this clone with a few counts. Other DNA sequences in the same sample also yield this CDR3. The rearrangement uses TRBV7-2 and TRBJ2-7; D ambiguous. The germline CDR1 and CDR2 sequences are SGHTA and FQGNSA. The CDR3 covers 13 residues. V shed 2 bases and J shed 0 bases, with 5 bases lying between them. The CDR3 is CASSLPVSYEQYF. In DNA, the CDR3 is TGTGCCAGCAGCTTACCGGTCTCCTACGAGCAGTACTTC.

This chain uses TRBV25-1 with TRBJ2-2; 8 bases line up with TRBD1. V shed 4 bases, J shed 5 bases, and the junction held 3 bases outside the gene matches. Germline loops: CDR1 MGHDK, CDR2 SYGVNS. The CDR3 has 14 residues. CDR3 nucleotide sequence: TGTGCCAGCAGTGGGACAGGGTTGACCGGGGAGCTGTTTTTT. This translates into CASSGTGLTGELFF.